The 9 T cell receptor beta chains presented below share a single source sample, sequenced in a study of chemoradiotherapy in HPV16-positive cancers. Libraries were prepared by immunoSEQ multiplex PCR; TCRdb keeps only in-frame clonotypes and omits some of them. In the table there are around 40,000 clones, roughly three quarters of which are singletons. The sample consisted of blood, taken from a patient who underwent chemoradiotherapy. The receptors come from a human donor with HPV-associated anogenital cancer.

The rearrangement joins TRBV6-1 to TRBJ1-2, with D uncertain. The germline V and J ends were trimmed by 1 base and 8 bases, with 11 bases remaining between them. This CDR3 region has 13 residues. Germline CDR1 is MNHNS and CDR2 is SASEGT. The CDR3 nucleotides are TGTGCCAGCAGTGAAGTGAGGGTGAAGGGCTACACCTTC. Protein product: CASSEVRVKGYTF.

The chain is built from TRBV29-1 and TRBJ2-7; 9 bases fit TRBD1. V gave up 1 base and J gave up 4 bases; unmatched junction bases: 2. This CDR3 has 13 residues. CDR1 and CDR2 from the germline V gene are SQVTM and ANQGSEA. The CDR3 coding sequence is TGCAGCGTTGAAGCGGGACAGGGTTACGAGCAGTACTTC. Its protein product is CSVEAGQGYEQYF.

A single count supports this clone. The CDR3 DNA is TGTGCCAGCAGCCCCGCCGGGGGAGGGACTGAAGCTTTCTTT. As protein: CASSPAGGGTEAFF. The V call is TRBV7-3, the J call TRBJ1-1; TRBD1 is a possible D gene (5 bases). This CDR3 contains 14 residues. The V end was cut by 5 bases, the J end by 5 bases, with 15 bases between. Germline V gives CDR1 SGHTA, CDR2 FQGTGA.

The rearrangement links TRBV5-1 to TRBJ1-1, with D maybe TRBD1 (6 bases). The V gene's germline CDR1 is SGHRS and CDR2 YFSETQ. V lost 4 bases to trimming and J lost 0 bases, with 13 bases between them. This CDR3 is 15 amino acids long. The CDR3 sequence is CASSPRQDLNTEAFF. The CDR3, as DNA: TGCGCCAGCAGCCCTCGACAGGATTTGAACACTGAAGCTTTCTTT. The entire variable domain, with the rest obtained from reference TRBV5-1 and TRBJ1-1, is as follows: KAGVTQTPRYLIKTRGQQVTLSCSPISGHRSVSWYQQTPGQGLQFLFEYFSETQRNKGNFPGRFSGRQFSNSRSEMNVSTLELGDSALYLCASSPRQDLNTEAFFGQGTRLTVV.

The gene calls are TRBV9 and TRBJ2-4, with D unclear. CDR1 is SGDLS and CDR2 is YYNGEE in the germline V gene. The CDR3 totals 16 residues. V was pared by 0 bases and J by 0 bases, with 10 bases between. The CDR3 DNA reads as TGTGCCAGCAGCGTAGGGGCAGACATAGCCAAAAACATTCAGTACTTC. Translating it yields CASSVGADIAKNIQYF. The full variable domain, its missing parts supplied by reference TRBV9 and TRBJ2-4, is DSGVTQTPKHLITATGQRVTLRCSPRSGDLSVYWYQQSLDQGLQFLIQYYNGEERAKGNILERFSAQQFPDLHSELNLSSLELGDSALYFCASSVGADIAKNIQYFGAGTRLSVL.

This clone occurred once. This chain's CDR3 is CAIAQAPGFEQYF. DNA of the CDR3: TGTGCCATCGCTCAGGCCCCGGGCTTCGAGCAGTACTTC. The genes are TRBV6-1 and TRBJ2-7; D uncertain. Between the trimmed V and J ends, which lost 10 bases and 6 bases, there was a span of 19 bases. The CDR3 covers 13 residues. CDR1 is MNHNS and CDR2 is SASEGT in the germline V gene.

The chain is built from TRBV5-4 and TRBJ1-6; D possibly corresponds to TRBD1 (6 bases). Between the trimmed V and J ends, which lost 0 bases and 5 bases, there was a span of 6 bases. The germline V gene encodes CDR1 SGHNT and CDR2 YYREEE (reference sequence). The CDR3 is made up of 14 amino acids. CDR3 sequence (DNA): TGTGCCAGCAGCTTGGACAGGGATAATTCACCCCTCCACTTT. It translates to CASSLDRDNSPLHF.

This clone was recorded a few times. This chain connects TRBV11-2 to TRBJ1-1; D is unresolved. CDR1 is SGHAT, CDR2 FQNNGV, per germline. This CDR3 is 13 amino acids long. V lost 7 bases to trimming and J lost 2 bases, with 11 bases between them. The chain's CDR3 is CASKTGYNTEAFF. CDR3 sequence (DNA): TGTGCCAGCAAAACGGGGTACAACACTGAAGCTTTCTTT.

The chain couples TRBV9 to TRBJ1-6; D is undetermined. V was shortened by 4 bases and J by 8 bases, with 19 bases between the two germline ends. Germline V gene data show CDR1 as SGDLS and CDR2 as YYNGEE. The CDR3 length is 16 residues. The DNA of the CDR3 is TGTGCCAGCAGCTCCTTGGGGAGAGATAACCATTCACCCCTCCACTTT. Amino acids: CASSSLGRDNHSPLHF.